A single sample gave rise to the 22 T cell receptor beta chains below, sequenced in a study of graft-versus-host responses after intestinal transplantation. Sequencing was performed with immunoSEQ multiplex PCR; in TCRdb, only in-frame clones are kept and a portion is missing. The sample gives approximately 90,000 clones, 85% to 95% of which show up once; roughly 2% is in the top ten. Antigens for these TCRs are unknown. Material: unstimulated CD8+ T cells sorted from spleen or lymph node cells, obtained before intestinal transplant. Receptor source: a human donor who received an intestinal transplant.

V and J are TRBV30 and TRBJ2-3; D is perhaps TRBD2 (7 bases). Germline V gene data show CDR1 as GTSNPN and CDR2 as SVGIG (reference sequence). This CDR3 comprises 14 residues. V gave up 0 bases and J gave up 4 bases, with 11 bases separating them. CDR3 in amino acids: CAWSVTGGADTQYF. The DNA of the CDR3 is TGTGCCTGGAGTGTAACGGGGGGCGCAGATACGCAGTATTTT.

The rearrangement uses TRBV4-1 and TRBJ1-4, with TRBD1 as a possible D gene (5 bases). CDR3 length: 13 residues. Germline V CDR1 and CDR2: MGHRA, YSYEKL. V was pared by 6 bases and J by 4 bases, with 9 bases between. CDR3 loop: CASSDRINEKLFF. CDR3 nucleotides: TGCGCCAGCAGTGACAGAATTAATGAAAAACTGTTTTTT.

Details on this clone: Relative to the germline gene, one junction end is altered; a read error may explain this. CDR3 nucleotides: TGTGCCAGCAGACAGGAGGTGGGGGACAGGGGCACGGTCTTT. This translates into CASRQEVGDRGTVF. The rearrangement joins TRBV7-2 to TRBJ1-1; 10 nucleotides agree with TRBD1. Germline-derived CDR1 and CDR2 are SGHTA and FQGNSA. The CDR3 runs 14 residues.

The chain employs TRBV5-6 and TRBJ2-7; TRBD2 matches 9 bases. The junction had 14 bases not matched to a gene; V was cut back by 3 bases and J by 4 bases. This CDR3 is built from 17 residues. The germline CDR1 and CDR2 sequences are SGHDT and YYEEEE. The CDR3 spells CASSSLSLAGLRYEQYF. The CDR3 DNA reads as TGTGCCAGCAGCTCTCTTTCCCTAGCGGGGTTACGTTACGAGCAGTACTTC.

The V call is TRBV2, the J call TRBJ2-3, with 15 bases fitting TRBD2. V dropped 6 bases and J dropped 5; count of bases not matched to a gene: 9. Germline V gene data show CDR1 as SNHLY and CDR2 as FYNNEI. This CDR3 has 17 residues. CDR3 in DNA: TGTGCCAGCAGACGATTAACGGGACTAGCGGGGGGAGATACGCAGTATTTT. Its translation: CASRRLTGLAGGDTQYF.

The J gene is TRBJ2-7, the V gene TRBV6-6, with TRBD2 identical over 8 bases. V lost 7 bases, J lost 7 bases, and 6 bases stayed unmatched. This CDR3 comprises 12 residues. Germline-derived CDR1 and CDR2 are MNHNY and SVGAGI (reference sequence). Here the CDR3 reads CASMAGGGEQYF. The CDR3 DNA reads TGTGCCAGCATGGCGGGGGGCGGGGAGCAGTACTTC.

The CDR3 loop reads CASSLKGANEQYF. In DNA, the CDR3 is TGTGCCAGCAGTCTTAAGGGGGCGAACGAGCAGTACTTC. The chain links TRBV27 to TRBJ2-7, with 7 positions matching TRBD1. This CDR3 has 13 residues. V lost 5 bases, J lost 5 bases, and 6 bases stayed unmatched. Germline CDR1 reads MNHEY; CDR2 reads SMNVEV (reference sequence).

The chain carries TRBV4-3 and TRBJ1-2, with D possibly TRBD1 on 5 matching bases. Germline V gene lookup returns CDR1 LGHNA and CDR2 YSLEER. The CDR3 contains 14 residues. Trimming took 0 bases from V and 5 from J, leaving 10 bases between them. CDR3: CASSQDSGGYGYTF. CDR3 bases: TGCGCCAGCAGCCAAGATAGCGGGGGGTATGGCTACACCTTC.

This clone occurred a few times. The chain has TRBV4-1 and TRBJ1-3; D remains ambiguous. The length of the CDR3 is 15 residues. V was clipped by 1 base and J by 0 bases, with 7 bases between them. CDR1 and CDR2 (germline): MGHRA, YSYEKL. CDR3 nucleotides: TGCGCCAGCAGCCAAGTGGGAGTCTCTGGAAACACCATATATTTT. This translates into CASSQVGVSGNTIYF.

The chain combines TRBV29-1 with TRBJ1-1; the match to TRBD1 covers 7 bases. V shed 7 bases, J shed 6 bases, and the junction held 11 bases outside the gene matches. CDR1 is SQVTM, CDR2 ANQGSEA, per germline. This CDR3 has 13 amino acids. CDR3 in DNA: TGCAGCGACGGTGGGACAGTACAGTCTGAAGCTTTCTTT. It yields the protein CSDGGTVQSEAFF.

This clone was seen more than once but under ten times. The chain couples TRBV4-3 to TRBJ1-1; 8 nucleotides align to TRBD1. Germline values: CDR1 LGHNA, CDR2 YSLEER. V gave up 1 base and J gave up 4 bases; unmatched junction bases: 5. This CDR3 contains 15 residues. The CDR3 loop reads CASSQVSGGRTEAFF. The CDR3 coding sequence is TGCGCCAGCAGCCAAGTATCAGGGGGCCGCACTGAAGCTTTCTTT.

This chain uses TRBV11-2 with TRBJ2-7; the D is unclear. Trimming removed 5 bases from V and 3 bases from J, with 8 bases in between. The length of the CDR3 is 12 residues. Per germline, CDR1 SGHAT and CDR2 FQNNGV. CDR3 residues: CASSRDNYEQYF. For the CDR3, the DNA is TGTGCCAGCAGCCGCGACAACTACGAGCAGTACTTC.

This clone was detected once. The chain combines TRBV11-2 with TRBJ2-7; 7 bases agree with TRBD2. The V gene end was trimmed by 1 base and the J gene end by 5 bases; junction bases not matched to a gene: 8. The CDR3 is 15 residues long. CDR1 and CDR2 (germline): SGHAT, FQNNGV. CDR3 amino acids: CASSLVSGGRDEQYF. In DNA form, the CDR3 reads TGTGCCAGCAGCTTAGTTTCGGGAGGTCGAGACGAGCAGTACTTC.

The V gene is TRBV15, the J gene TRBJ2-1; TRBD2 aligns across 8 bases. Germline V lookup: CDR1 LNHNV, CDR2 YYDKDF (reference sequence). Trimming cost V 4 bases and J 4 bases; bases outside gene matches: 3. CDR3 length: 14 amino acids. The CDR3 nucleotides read TGTGCCACCAGCACCCGCGGGGGGTACAATGAGCAGTTCTTC. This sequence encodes CATSTRGGYNEQFF.

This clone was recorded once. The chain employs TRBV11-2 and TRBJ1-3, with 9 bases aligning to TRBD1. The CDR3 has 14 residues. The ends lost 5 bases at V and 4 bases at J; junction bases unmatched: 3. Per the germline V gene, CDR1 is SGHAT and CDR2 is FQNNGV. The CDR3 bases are TGTGCCAGCAGCCCCACAGGGGGCGGAAACACCATATATTTT. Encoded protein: CASSPTGGGNTIYF.

The CDR3 loop is CASSPSPTGSNTGELFF. The CDR3 nucleotides read TGTGCCAGCAGCCCCTCTCCTACAGGGTCGAACACCGGGGAGCTGTTTTTT. The chain recombines TRBV7-6 with TRBJ2-2, with D possibly matching TRBD1 (6 bases). Per germline, CDR1 SGHVS and CDR2 FNYEAQ. This CDR3 comprises 17 residues. V shed 5 bases and J shed 0 bases, with 16 bases lying between them.

In DNA form, the CDR3 reads TGTGCCAGCAGCTTGGGACAGGGGCACACAGATACGCAGTATTTT. The encoded protein is CASSLGQGHTDTQYF. The rearrangement links TRBV7-9 to TRBJ2-3, with 10 nucleotides matching TRBD1. V shed 3 bases and J 2 bases; nucleotides not matched to a gene: 2. CDR1 is SEHNR and CDR2 is FQNEAQ in the germline V gene (reference sequence). CDR3 length: 15 amino acids.

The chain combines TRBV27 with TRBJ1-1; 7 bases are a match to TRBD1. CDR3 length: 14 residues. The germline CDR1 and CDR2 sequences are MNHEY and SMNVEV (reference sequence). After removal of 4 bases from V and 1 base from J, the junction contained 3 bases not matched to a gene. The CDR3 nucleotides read TGTGCCAGCAGTTCCCGGGACAGGAACACTGAAGCTTTCTTT. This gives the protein CASSSRDRNTEAFF.

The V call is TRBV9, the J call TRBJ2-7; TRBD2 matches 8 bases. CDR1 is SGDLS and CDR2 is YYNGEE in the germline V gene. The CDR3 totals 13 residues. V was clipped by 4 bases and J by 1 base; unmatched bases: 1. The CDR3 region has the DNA TGTGCCAGCAGCCCGGGGGGGTCCTACGAGCAGTACTTC. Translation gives CASSPGGSYEQYF.

CDR3 DNA: TGCGCCAGCAGCCAGTGGAAGGGGGCCAGTAATTCACCCCTCCACTTT. This gives the protein CASSQWKGASNSPLHF. V usage is TRBV4-3 and J usage is TRBJ1-6; 7 nucleotides agree with TRBD1. From germline, CDR1 is LGHNA and CDR2 YSLEER. Unmatched junction bases numbered 8, after V lost 3 bases and J lost 6 bases. The CDR3 has 16 amino acids.

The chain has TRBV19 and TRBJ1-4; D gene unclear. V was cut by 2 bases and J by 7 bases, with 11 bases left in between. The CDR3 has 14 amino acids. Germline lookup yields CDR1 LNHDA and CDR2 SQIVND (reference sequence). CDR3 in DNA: TGTGCCAGTAGTATATTGGGAGATGGTGAAAAACTGTTTTTT. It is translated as CASSILGDGEKLFF.

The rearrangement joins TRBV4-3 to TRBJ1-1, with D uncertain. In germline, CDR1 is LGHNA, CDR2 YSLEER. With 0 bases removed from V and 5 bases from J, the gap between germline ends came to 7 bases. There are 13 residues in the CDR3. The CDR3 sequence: CASSQDRGTEAFF. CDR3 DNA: TGCGCCAGCAGCCAAGATCGAGGGACTGAAGCTTTCTTT.